This is a list of T cell receptor beta chains from one sample in a study of CXCR3-negative and CXCR3-positive naive CD8 T cells. TCRdb re-called the 5' RACE reads; one entry per CDR3 protein, DNA not given. The sample totals just under 90,000 distinct CDR3 sequences. Sequencing was performed on naive CXCR3+ CD8+ T cells from blood. Receptors were obtained from a human donor in good health. Some clones in this sample may be carry-over from other donors' samples. The CDR3 runs from the conserved cysteine through the conserved F or W. Each record gives: J gene, V gene, CDR3 protein.

TRBJ2-1 | TRBV7-9 | CASRPQGAYNEQFF
TRBJ2-3 | TRBV7-2 | CASSLAGGGLDTQYF
TRBJ2-6 | TRBV15 | CATSSGITGANVLTF
TRBJ2-7 | TRBV6-1 | CASRLAGDEQYF
TRBJ2-1 | TRBV6-5 | CASSTGSYNEQFF
TRBJ2-7 | TRBV9 | CASSVAGTTYEQYF
TRBJ1-2 | TRBV28 | CASSLQGLSDGYTF
TRBJ2-7 | TRBV29-1 | CSVAGHGVDYEQYF
TRBJ2-7 | TRBV20-1 | CSALSLAGDSYEQYF
TRBJ2-1 | TRBV7-6 | CASSPDGFSYNEQFF
TRBJ1-5 | TRBV5-1 | CASSIQGGQQPQHF
TRBJ2-7 | TRBV29-1 | CSVEGVANSDEQYF
TRBJ2-3 | TRBV28 | CASSPTAGAHTDTQYF
TRBJ1-1 | TRBV6-4 | CASSDGTGPFF
TRBJ2-5 | TRBV11-1 | CASSLLQREQETQYF
TRBJ1-2 | TRBV12-5 | CASGLATGGGEEGYTF
TRBJ2-3 | TRBV25-1 | CASSSGSTDTQYF
TRBJ1-1 | TRBV12-3/TRBV12-4 | CASSPSTGVGTEAFF
TRBJ2-1 | TRBV3-1 | CASSQDAGGAFNEQFF
TRBJ1-3 | TRBV21-1 | CASSKVDRRILFALRDNRNTIYF
TRBJ2-7 | TRBV7-3 | CASSEYATGGLYEQYF
TRBJ2-7 | TRBV12-3/TRBV12-4 | CASSFGGGYEQYF
TRBJ2-5 | TRBV5-1 | CASSLWTGDSYGHQETQYF
TRBJ2-1 | TRBV7-9 | CASTNPRGAGGYINSYNEQFF
TRBJ2-7 | TRBV7-8 | CASSLGRSGAYYEQYF
TRBJ2-1 | TRBV6-4 | CASSDGLAVNEQFF
TRBJ2-1 | TRBV28 | CASSLRLALAYNEQFF
TRBJ1-5 | TRBV4-1 | CASSPRSSDQPQHF
TRBJ2-1 | TRBV29-1 | CSVPPGGDNEQFF
TRBJ1-4 | TRBV12-3/TRBV12-4 | CASSLGTEGSRWTNEKLFF
TRBJ1-1 | TRBV29-1 | CSARTGAATEAFF
TRBJ2-1 | TRBV4-3 | CASSPYLAGKSYNEQFF
TRBJ1-6 | TRBV15 | CATSRSSGGGSPLHF
TRBJ2-1 | TRBV29-1 | CSGLAGGPVEQFF
TRBJ2-2 | TRBV3-1 | CASSQEGLTSTGELFF
TRBJ2-5 | TRBV7-2 | CASSAPGETQYF
TRBJ2-3 | TRBV20-1 | CSALIAVSSTDTQYF
TRBJ1-3 | TRBV5-4 | CASSSTAERGNTIYF
TRBJ1-3 | TRBV12-3/TRBV12-4 | CASTPGGSGNTIYF
TRBJ2-3 | TRBV12-3/TRBV12-4 | CASSLGDRAQYF
TRBJ2-2 | TRBV21-1 | CASSKCQPGAHTGELFF
TRBJ2-1 | TRBV29-1 | CSVEGDREGNEQFF
TRBJ2-1 | TRBV20-1 | CSADTSGGANEQFF
TRBJ2-3 | TRBV5-1 | CASSLSYSTDTQYF
TRBJ2-7 | TRBV20-1 | CSAVPGLGFYEQYF
TRBJ2-4 | TRBV10-1 | CASSNRSQASRNIQYF
TRBJ1-1 | TRBV14 | CASSQDSPGTEAFF
TRBJ2-7 | TRBV12-3/TRBV12-4 | CASSPGQGAGSYEQYF